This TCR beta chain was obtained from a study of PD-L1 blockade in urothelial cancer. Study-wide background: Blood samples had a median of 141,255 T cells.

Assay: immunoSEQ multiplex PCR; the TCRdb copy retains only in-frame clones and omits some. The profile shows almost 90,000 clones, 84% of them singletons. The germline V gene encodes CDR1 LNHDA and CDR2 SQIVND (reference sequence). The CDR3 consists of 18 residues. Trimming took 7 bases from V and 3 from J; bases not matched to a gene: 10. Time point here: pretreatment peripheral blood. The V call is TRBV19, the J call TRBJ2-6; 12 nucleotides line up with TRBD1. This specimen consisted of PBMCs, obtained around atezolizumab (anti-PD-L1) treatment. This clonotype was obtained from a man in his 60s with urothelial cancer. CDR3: CASTVGQGAGSGANVLTF. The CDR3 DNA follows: TGTGCCAGTACTGTGGGACAGGGGGCAGGGAGTGGGGCCAACGTCCTGACTTTC.